This T cell receptor beta chain was recorded in a study of T-cell memory formation after mild COVID-19. This clonotype has a handful of counts. No antigen is known for it. Study-level findings and limits: A subset of responding clones appeared in pre-infection memory, suggesting cross-reactive memory joined.

This CDR3 is 17 amino acids long. The V gene's germline CDR1 is SGHTA and CDR2 FQGTGA. V shed 6 bases and J 4 bases; nucleotides not matched to a gene: 16. TCRdb processed the 5' RACE reads anew with MiXCR; each CDR3 protein has one entry. The table includes hundreds of thousands of distinct CDR3 sequences, roughly 18% detected once. This receptor was identified in an adult woman who had mild COVID-19 (a few samples of this study predate the infection). Cell type and time point are not known. The chain employs TRBV7-3 and TRBJ1-1; TRBD1 agrees at 8 bases. The source material was PBMCs or a T cell subset sorted from them (not recorded which). The CDR3 DNA sequence: TGTGCCAGCAGACGACCCCCTCGGACAGGGAGCTTCACTGAAGCTTTCTTT. Amino acid sequence: CASRRPPRTGSFTEAFF.